This T cell receptor (beta chain) came from a study of blood T cells in healthy people across ages. The germline gives CDR1 SNHLY, CDR2 FYNNEI. The length of the CDR3 is 14 residues. V trimming: 4 bases; J trimming: 2 bases; junction bases outside the gene matches: 2. Using a J-beta primer mix together with a sample-barcoded 5' primer, a second PCR was run for about 6 to 11 cycles. One entry per CDR3 protein, called by TCRdb with MiXCR from the 5' RACE reads. This sample has hundreds of thousands of distinct CDR3 sequences, with about 50% found just once. Sequenced input: blood. The V call is TRBV2, the J call TRBJ2-5; 9 bases match TRBD2. This TCR was sampled from a woman aged 80 or over in good health. CDR3 bases: TGTGCCAGCAGTGCGACTAGCGGTCAAGAGACCCAGTACTTC. It specifies CASSATSGQETQYF.